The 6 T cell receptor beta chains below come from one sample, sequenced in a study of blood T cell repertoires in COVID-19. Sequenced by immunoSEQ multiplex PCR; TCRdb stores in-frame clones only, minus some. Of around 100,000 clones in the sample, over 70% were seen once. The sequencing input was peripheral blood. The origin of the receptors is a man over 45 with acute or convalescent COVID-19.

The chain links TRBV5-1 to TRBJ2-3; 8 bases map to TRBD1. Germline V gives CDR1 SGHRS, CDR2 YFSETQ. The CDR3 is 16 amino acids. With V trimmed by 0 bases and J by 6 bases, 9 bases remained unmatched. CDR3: CASSLAVRQGRDTQYF. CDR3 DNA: TGCGCCAGCAGCTTGGCCGTTCGACAGGGGAGGGATACGCAGTATTTT.

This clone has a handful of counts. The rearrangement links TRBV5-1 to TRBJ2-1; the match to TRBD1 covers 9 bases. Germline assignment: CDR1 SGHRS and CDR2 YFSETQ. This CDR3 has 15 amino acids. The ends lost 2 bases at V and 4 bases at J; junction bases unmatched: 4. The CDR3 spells CASSLQGAPYNEQFF. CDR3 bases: TGCGCCAGCAGCTTACAGGGGGCCCCATACAATGAGCAGTTCTTC.

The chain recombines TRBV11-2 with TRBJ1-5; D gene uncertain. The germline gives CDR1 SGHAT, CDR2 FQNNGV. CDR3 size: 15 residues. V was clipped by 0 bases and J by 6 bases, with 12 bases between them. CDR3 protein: CASSLDMSGSQPQHF. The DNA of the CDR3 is TGTGCCAGCAGCTTAGATATGTCGGGTTCTCAGCCCCAGCATTTT.

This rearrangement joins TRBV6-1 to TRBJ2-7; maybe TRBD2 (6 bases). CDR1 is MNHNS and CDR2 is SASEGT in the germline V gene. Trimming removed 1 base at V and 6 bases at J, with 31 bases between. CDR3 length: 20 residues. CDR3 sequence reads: CASSEVPLGVLGLPLFEQYF. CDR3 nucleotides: TGTGCCAGCAGTGAAGTACCTTTGGGAGTATTGGGACTCCCTCTTTTCGAGCAGTACTTC.

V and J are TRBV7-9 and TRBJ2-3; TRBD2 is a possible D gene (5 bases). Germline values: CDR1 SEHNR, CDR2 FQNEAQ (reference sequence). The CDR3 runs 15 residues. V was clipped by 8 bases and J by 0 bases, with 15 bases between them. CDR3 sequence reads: CASGSGGPSTDTQYF. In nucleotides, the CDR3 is TGTGCCAGCGGGTCTGGCGGGCCTAGCACAGATACGCAGTATTTT.

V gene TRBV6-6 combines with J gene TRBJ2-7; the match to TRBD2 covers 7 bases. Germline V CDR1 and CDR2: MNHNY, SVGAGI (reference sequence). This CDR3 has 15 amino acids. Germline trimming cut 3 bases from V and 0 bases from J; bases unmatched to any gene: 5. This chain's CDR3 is CASSYSGGSSYEQYF. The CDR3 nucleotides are TGTGCCAGCAGTTATTCGGGGGGTAGCTCCTACGAGCAGTACTTC.